Below are 15 T cell receptor beta chains sequenced from a single sample in a study of T cell responses to AZD1222 COVID-19 vaccine. TCRdb keeps only in-frame clones here, not all; method: immunoSEQ multiplex PCR. The table has about 140,000 clones, roughly nine tenths seen once. The sequenced sample was peripheral blood, obtained 28 days after the second AZD1222 dose. The source is an adult who received the AZD1222 COVID-19 vaccine.

The chain has TRBV12-3 or TRBV12-4 and TRBJ1-1, with 8 bases matching TRBD1. V trimming: 6 bases; J trimming: 7 bases; junction bases outside the gene matches: 7. The CDR3 has 13 amino acids. In nucleotides, the CDR3 is TGTGCCAGCAGCCAGGGACAGGTAGTTGAAGCTTTCTTT. The encoded protein is CASSQGQVVEAFF.

V and J are TRBV7-2 and TRBJ2-2, with 7 bases identical to TRBD1. V was pared by 3 bases and J by 5 bases, with 9 bases of the junction left unmatched. Germline loops: CDR1 SGHTA, CDR2 FQGNSA. This CDR3 spans 16 amino acids. The CDR3 region has the DNA TGTGCCAGCAGCTTTCGGGACAGCCCCCGAACCGGGGAGCTGTTTTTT. Its protein is CASSFRDSPRTGELFF.

The chain joins TRBV7-9 to TRBJ2-7; D tentatively reads TRBD1 or TRBD2 (5 bases each). Per germline, CDR1 SEHNR and CDR2 FQNEAQ (reference sequence). This CDR3 is built from 15 residues. V was pared by 4 bases and J by 9 bases, with 22 bases between. The DNA for the CDR3 is TGTGCCAGCAGCTCCGGGTGGGGACCCACCTCCGGGCAGTACTTC. It encodes CASSSGWGPTSGQYF. The variable domain in full, completed from reference TRBV7-9 and TRBJ2-7, reads DTGVSQNPRHKITKRGQNVTFRCDPISEHNRLYWYRQTLGQGPEFLTYFQNEAQLEKSRLLSDRFSAERPKGSFSTLEIQRTEQGDSAMYLCASSSGWGPTSGQYFGPGTRLTVT.

This chain connects TRBV28 to TRBJ2-1; 16 bases are a match to TRBD2. The CDR3 totals 16 residues. V shed 2 bases, J shed 7 bases, and the junction held 2 bases outside the gene matches. Germline V gives CDR1 MDHEN, CDR2 SYDVKM. The CDR3 spells CASSLAGLAGGNEQFF. In DNA, the CDR3 is TGTGCCAGCAGTTTAGCGGGACTAGCGGGAGGGAATGAGCAGTTCTTC.

The CDR3 nucleotides are TGTGCCAGCAGTTTAATCGGGGAGAACTACGAGCAGTACTTC. Residues: CASSLIGENYEQYF. The V and J genes are TRBV28 and TRBJ2-7, with a weak D call TRBD2 (5 bases). Between the trimmed V and J ends, which lost 2 bases and 3 bases, there was a span of 11 bases. The CDR3 loop spans 14 amino acids. Germline CDR1 and CDR2: MDHEN and SYDVKM.

The chain couples TRBV7-9 to TRBJ2-1, with TRBD1 identical over 7 bases. The J segment lost 3 bases and the V segment lost 4 bases, leaving 3 bases of the junction unmatched. The CDR3 has 14 residues. Germline values: CDR1 SEHNR, CDR2 FQNEAQ (reference sequence). Here the CDR3 reads CASSSRDSYNEQFF. CDR3 coding DNA: TGTGCCAGCAGCTCTCGGGACAGCTACAATGAGCAGTTCTTC.

V gene TRBV5-1 combines with J gene TRBJ2-5, with a weak D call TRBD1 (6 bases). The CDR3 spans 14 residues. CDR1 SGHRS and CDR2 YFSETQ come from the germline V gene. Trimming cost V 8 bases and J 5 bases, with 19 bases left between them. The CDR3 is CASRILQGVETQYF. In DNA form, the CDR3 reads TGCGCCAGTAGGATCCTACAGGGAGTGGAGACCCAGTACTTC. The entire variable domain, with the rest obtained from reference TRBV5-1 and TRBJ2-5, is as follows: KAGVTQTPRYLIKTRGQQVTLSCSPISGHRSVSWYQQTPGQGLQFLFEYFSETQRNKGNFPGRFSGRQFSNSRSEMNVSTLELGDSALYLCASRILQGVETQYFGPGTRLLVL.

This chain links TRBV29-1 with TRBJ1-1; D is unresolved. Trimming cost V 8 bases and J 3 bases, with 10 bases left between them. Germline lookup yields CDR1 SQVTM and CDR2 ANQGSEA. The CDR3 is 11 amino acids. CDR3 loop: CSSGPHTEAFF. DNA of the CDR3: TGCAGCTCAGGACCCCACACTGAAGCTTTCTTT.

The rearrangement links TRBV20-1 to TRBJ2-5; 9 bases align to TRBD2. Germline V gives CDR1 DFQATT, CDR2 SNEGSKA (reference sequence). V dropped 3 bases and J dropped 3; count of bases not matched to a gene: 2. The CDR3 runs 13 residues. Here the CDR3 DNA reads TGCAGTGCTAGTTCTAGCGGGGAAGAGACCCAGTACTTC. It yields the protein CSASSSGEETQYF.

This clone has just one count. V usage is TRBV24-1 and J usage is TRBJ2-5; 12 bases line up with TRBD2. J lost 5 bases, V lost 9 bases, and 9 bases had no gene match. This CDR3 contains 15 residues. Germline V gene data show CDR1 as KGHDR and CDR2 as SFDVKD. The chain's CDR3 is CATSTSSGREETQYF. The CDR3 nucleotides are TGTGCCACCTCGACCTCTAGCGGGAGGGAGGAGACCCAGTACTTC.

The rearrangement joins TRBV6-5 to TRBJ1-5; 7 bases align to TRBD1. The length of the CDR3 is 13 residues. Trimming cost V 6 bases and J 5 bases; bases outside gene matches: 4. Germline V gene data show CDR1 as MNHEY and CDR2 as SVGAGI. The CDR3 DNA reads TGTGCCAGCAGCAGACAGGGCTATCAGCCCCAGCATTTT. This encodes CASSRQGYQPQHF.

The V gene is TRBV3-1 (or the pseudogene TRBV3-2), the J gene TRBJ1-6; D not resolved. Germline V gene data show CDR1 as LGHDT and CDR2 as YNNKEL (reference sequence). The germline V and J ends were trimmed by 6 bases and 10 bases, with 16 bases remaining between them. The CDR3 has 14 amino acids. This CDR3 is CASSLPTGPSPLHF. The CDR3 DNA sequence: TGTGCCAGCAGTCTCCCCACTGGTCCCTCACCCCTCCACTTT.

The rearrangement links TRBV2 to TRBJ2-3, with D possibly TRBD2 on 6 matching bases. From germline, CDR1 is SNHLY and CDR2 FYNNEI. The CDR3 length is 17 residues. The V and J ends lost 10 bases and 5 bases respectively, with 28 bases between them. CDR3 loop: CATSPGAGLWGEDTQYF. In nucleotides, the CDR3 is TGTGCCACCTCACCTGGGGCGGGACTCTGGGGGGAAGATACGCAGTATTTT. Full variable domain (remainder filled in from reference TRBV2 and TRBJ2-3): EPEVTQTPSHQVTQMGQEVILRCVPISNHLYFYWYRQILGQKVEFLVSFYNNEISEKSEIFDDQFSVERPDGSNFTLKIRSTKLEDSAMYFCATSPGAGLWGEDTQYFGPGTRLTVL.

The chain couples TRBV3-1 (or the pseudogene TRBV3-2) to TRBJ1-1; possibly TRBD1 for D (6 bases). Germline loops: CDR1 LGHDT, CDR2 YNNKEL (reference sequence). The CDR3 is 13 amino acids. Trimming stripped 6 bases from V and 1 base from J, with 9 bases between. The chain's CDR3 is CASRWTENTEAFF. CDR3 sequence (DNA): TGTGCCAGCAGATGGACAGAGAACACTGAAGCTTTCTTT.

The chain has TRBV3-1 (or the pseudogene TRBV3-2) and TRBJ2-5; D is possibly TRBD1 (7 bases). Trimming removed 4 bases at V and 5 bases at J, with 17 bases between. The germline gives CDR1 LGHDT, CDR2 YNNKEL (reference sequence). The CDR3 spans 15 residues. The CDR3 region has the DNA TGTGCCAGCAGCCGTTATGAGGGGGCGGGGGAGACCCAGTACTTC. Translation: CASSRYEGAGETQYF.